The 14 T cell receptor beta chains listed next were all sequenced from one sample in a study of OX40 agonist ivuxolimab in advanced cancers. Clones were sequenced by immunoSEQ multiplex PCR, and TCRdb holds only the in-frame ones, with some missing. The sample shows around 60,000 clones, approximately 82% of them seen only once. The specimen was CD4+ or CD8+ T cells sorted from blood, collected in a trial of the OX40 agonist ivuxolimab. Receptors originate from an adult with an advanced solid tumor such as melanoma, head and neck, liver or kidney cancer.

The genes are TRBV9 and TRBJ2-3, with 14 bases lining up with TRBD2. CDR1 is SGDLS and CDR2 is YYNGEE in the germline V gene. The CDR3 length is 17 residues. Unmatched junction bases numbered 6, after V lost 4 bases and J lost 2 bases. The CDR3 nucleotides are TGTGCCAGCAGCCCTAGACTAGCGGGGGGGTCCACAGATACGCAGTATTTT. Translated, it gives CASSPRLAGGSTDTQYF.

The chain recombines TRBV29-1 with TRBJ1-2; perhaps TRBD1 as D (6 bases). The CDR3 loop spans 15 amino acids. Germline values: CDR1 SQVTM, CDR2 ANQGSEA. V was trimmed by 0 bases and J by 2 bases, leaving 13 bases between them. This CDR3 reads CSVEDRGAGNYGYTF. The CDR3 DNA follows: TGCAGCGTTGAAGATCGGGGGGCAGGGAACTATGGCTACACCTTC.

This clone is labeled medium-sized. The chain uses TRBV7-3 and TRBJ2-3; D may be TRBD1 (6 bases). V lost 1 base, J lost 5 bases, and 10 bases lay in between. In germline, CDR1 is SGHTA, CDR2 FQGTGA. CDR3 length equals 14 residues. CDR3 nucleotides: TGTGCCAGCAGCTTAAACAAAGGGGGAGATACGCAGTATTTT. Translated: CASSLNKGGDTQYF.

The V call is TRBV25-1, the J call TRBJ1-1; no definite D call. From germline, CDR1 is MGHDK and CDR2 SYGVNS. The CDR3 length is 11 residues. V was pared by 4 bases and J by 10 bases, with 10 bases between. This chain's CDR3 is CASSVEGSAFF. The CDR3 DNA follows: TGTGCCAGCAGTGTCGAGGGATCAGCTTTCTTT.

This rearrangement joins TRBV7-3 to TRBJ1-1; weak D call: TRBD1 (5 bases). The CDR3 loop spans 14 amino acids. Trimming stripped 2 bases from V and 4 bases from J, with 11 bases between. Per germline, CDR1 SGHTA and CDR2 FQGTGA. The CDR3 DNA reads as TGTGCCAGCAGCTTACAAGGGGTGGGCACTGAAGCTTTCTTT. Translation: CASSLQGVGTEAFF.

The V and J genes are TRBV10-3 and TRBJ1-1; 8 bases line up with TRBD1. This CDR3 has 14 residues. Germline CDR1 ENHRY, CDR2 SYGVKD. Germline trimming cut 5 bases from V and 3 bases from J; bases unmatched to any gene: 5. In DNA form, the CDR3 reads TGTGCCATCAGTAGCAGGGGGCAGGACACTGAAGCTTTCTTT. Translation gives CAISSRGQDTEAFF.

This clone appeared once. The chain carries TRBV7-9 and TRBJ1-6; TRBD1 matches 7 bases. This CDR3 has 15 amino acids. J was trimmed by 6 bases and V by 5 bases; bases with no gene match: 7. Germline V CDR1 and CDR2: SEHNR, FQNEAQ (reference sequence). Here the CDR3 DNA reads TGTGCCAGCAGCCCCTCGGGACAGTCTAATTCACCCCTCCACTTT. Translation: CASSPSGQSNSPLHF.

The CDR3 coding sequence is TGTGCCAGCAGTTCCTGGACAGCTAACTATGGCTACACCTTC. Translation: CASSSWTANYGYTF. The chain couples TRBV6-5 to TRBJ1-2; TRBD1 is a possible D gene (6 bases). V was shortened by 4 bases and J by 0 bases, with 9 bases between the two germline ends. The CDR3 spans 14 residues. Germline loops: CDR1 MNHEY, CDR2 SVGAGI.

The CDR3 DNA reads as TGTGCCAGCAGCCGGGACAGGGAACAAGAGACCCAGTACTTC. Translating gives CASSRDREQETQYF. The V gene is TRBV7-9, the J gene TRBJ2-5, with TRBD1 matching 9 bases. Per the germline V gene, CDR1 is SEHNR and CDR2 is FQNEAQ (reference sequence). V was pared by 5 bases and J by 2 bases, with 3 bases of the junction left unmatched. This CDR3 has 14 amino acids.

This clone was counted between two and nine times. The chain links TRBV6-6 to TRBJ1-1; possibly TRBD1 for D (5 bases). The CDR3 runs to 14 residues. Between the trimmed V and J ends, which lost 5 bases and 5 bases, there was a span of 15 bases. Germline CDR1 and CDR2: MNHNY and SVGAGI (reference sequence). CDR3 in amino acids: CASSRVGGSTEAFF. The CDR3 DNA reads as TGTGCCAGCAGTAGGGTGGGGGGGAGTACTGAAGCTTTCTTT.

The V call is TRBV28, the J call TRBJ1-1, with D perhaps TRBD1 (6 bases). V was pared by 5 bases and J by 5 bases, with 15 bases between. The germline gives CDR1 MDHEN, CDR2 SYDVKM. The CDR3 contains 14 residues. CDR3 sequence: CASSGGGRRTEAFF. The CDR3 region has the DNA TGTGCCAGCAGTGGAGGGGGGAGGAGGACTGAAGCTTTCTTT. The full variable domain, rest sourced from reference TRBV28 and TRBJ1-1, is DVKVTQSSRYLVKRTGEKVFLECVQDMDHENMFWYRQDPGLGLRLIYFSYDVKMKEKGDIPEGYSVSREKKERFSLILESASTNQTSMYLCASSGGGRRTEAFFGQGTRLTVV.

The chain carries TRBV2 and TRBJ1-5, with D tentatively TRBD1 (6 bases). Germline V gives CDR1 SNHLY, CDR2 FYNNEI. The CDR3 consists of 16 residues. The V end lost 3 bases, the J end lost 2 bases, and 14 bases lay between the germline ends. The CDR3 loop reads CASSDKTGLGNQPQHF. The CDR3 region has the DNA TGTGCCAGCAGTGATAAAACAGGGTTAGGCAATCAGCCCCAGCATTTT.

The chain combines TRBV6-6 with TRBJ1-3, with TRBD1 matching over 9 bases. CDR1 MNHNY and CDR2 SVGAGI come from the germline V gene (reference sequence). The J segment lost 6 bases and the V segment lost 5 bases, leaving 8 bases of the junction unmatched. The CDR3 length is 15 residues. The CDR3 loop is CASSRTGEGTNTIYF. CDR3 bases: TGTGCCAGCAGTCGGACAGGGGAAGGGACAAACACCATATATTTT.

CDR3 region: CASTTAGRGYNEQFF. For the CDR3, the DNA is TGTGCCAGTACAACAGCGGGCCGGGGGTACAATGAGCAGTTCTTC. V gene TRBV19 combines with J gene TRBJ2-1; D might be TRBD2 (6 bases). Germline assignment: CDR1 LNHDA and CDR2 SQIVND (reference sequence). V lost 7 bases, J lost 4 bases, and 17 bases lay in between. There are 15 residues in the CDR3.